This T cell receptor (beta chain) was recorded in a study of T cell clones after liver transplantation. Study-wide context: TCRbeta sequencing after a pre-transplant mixed lymphocyte reaction identified graft-donor-reactive clones, later tracked in post-transplant blood. Without induction therapy, subjects received standard immunosuppression until 12-24 months post-transplant.

CDR1 is SEHNR and CDR2 is FQNEAQ in the germline V gene (reference sequence). This CDR3 region has 16 residues. J gave up 2 bases and V 1 base, and 5 bases lay outside the gene matches. Assay: immunoSEQ multiplex PCR; the TCRdb copy retains only in-frame clones and omits some. The sample has about 120,000 clones, 90% seen once. Source: CD4+ T cells from blood, taken 12 months after liver transplant. This TCR was sampled from a human patient who received a liver transplant. Some T cells here may be from the graft donor. The V call is TRBV7-9, the J call TRBJ2-7; 10 bases agree with TRBD1. The CDR3 reads CASSLVSGQGTYEQYF. The CDR3 bases are TGTGCCAGCAGCTTAGTATCGGGACAGGGGACCTACGAGCAGTACTTC.